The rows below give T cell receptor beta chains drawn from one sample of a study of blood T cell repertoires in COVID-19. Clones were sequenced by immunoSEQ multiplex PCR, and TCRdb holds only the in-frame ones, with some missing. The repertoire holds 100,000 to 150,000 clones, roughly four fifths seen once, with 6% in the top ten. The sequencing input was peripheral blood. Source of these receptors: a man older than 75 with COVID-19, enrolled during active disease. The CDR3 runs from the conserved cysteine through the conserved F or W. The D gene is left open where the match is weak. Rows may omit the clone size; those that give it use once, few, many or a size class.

CDR3aa: CASSDPQVISFPYTEAFF
CDR3nt: TGTGCCAGCAGCGACCCCCAGGTGATATCCTTCCCGTACACTGAAGCTTTCTTT
v_gene: TRBV28
abundance: .
d_gene: .
j_gene: TRBJ1-1

CDR3aa: CATSDLTSGQKDTQYF
CDR3nt: TGTGCCACCAGTGATTTGACTAGCGGGCAGAAAGATACGCAGTATTTT
v_gene: TRBV24-1
abundance: .
d_gene: TRBD2
j_gene: TRBJ2-3

CDR3aa: CASSQRNNEQFF
CDR3nt: TGCGCCAGCAGCCAACGTAATAATGAGCAGTTCTTC
v_gene: TRBV4-1
abundance: .
d_gene: .
j_gene: TRBJ2-1

CDR3aa: CAISEPTGYNSPLHF
CDR3nt: TGTGCCATCAGCGAACCGACAGGCTATAATTCACCCCTCCACTTT
v_gene: TRBV10-3
abundance: .
d_gene: .
j_gene: TRBJ1-6

CDR3aa: CASTPQGAPPGELFF
CDR3nt: TGTGCCAGTACCCCTCAGGGGGCGCCGCCCGGGGAGCTGTTTTTT
v_gene: TRBV19
abundance: few
d_gene: TRBD1
j_gene: TRBJ2-2

CDR3aa: CASSEKWSYTEAFF
CDR3nt: TGTGCCAGCAGTGAAAAGTGGAGCTACACTGAAGCTTTCTTT
v_gene: TRBV6-1
abundance: .
d_gene: .
j_gene: TRBJ1-1

CDR3aa: CASNREKGEKLFF
CDR3nt: TGTGCCAGCAACCGGGAGAAGGGTGAAAAACTGTTTTTT
v_gene: TRBV2
abundance: .
d_gene: .
j_gene: TRBJ1-4

CDR3aa: CASSRLAGNYNEQFF
CDR3nt: TGTGCCAGCAGCCGACTAGCGGGGAACTACAATGAGCAGTTCTTC
v_gene: TRBV6-5
abundance: .
d_gene: TRBD2
j_gene: TRBJ2-1

CDR3aa: CASSLLGLAESGEQFF
CDR3nt: TGTGCCAGCAGTTTATTGGGACTAGCGGAATCGGGTGAGCAGTTCTTC
v_gene: TRBV28
abundance: .
d_gene: TRBD2
j_gene: TRBJ2-1

CDR3aa: CASSQDRSRGVLYEQYF
CDR3nt: TGCGCCAGCAGCCAAGATCGGTCCAGGGGGGTTCTATACGAGCAGTACTTC
v_gene: TRBV4-3
abundance: .
d_gene: .
j_gene: TRBJ2-7

CDR3aa: CASSLPNQPQHF
CDR3nt: TGTGCCAGCAGCTTACCTAATCAGCCCCAGCATTTT
v_gene: TRBV13
abundance: .
d_gene: .
j_gene: TRBJ1-5

CDR3aa: CASSFGTGQETQYF
CDR3nt: TGTGCCAGCAGTTTTGGGACAGGCCAAGAGACCCAGTACTTC
v_gene: TRBV6-5
abundance: .
d_gene: TRBD1
j_gene: TRBJ2-5

CDR3aa: CASRGTGVEKLFF
CDR3nt: TGTGCCAGCAGAGGGACAGGGGTTGAAAAACTGTTTTTT
v_gene: TRBV12-3/TRBV12-4
abundance: .
d_gene: TRBD1
j_gene: TRBJ1-4

CDR3aa: CASSFNTGFYEQYF
CDR3nt: TGTGCCAGCAGCTTCAATACAGGATTCTACGAGCAGTACTTC
v_gene: TRBV13
abundance: .
d_gene: .
j_gene: TRBJ2-7

CDR3aa: CASSLVGLEQFF
CDR3nt: TGTGCCAGCAGCTTAGTTGGCCTCGAGCAGTTCTTC
v_gene: TRBV11-1
abundance: few
d_gene: .
j_gene: TRBJ2-1

CDR3aa: CASSAQGQPSYGYTF
CDR3nt: TGCGCCAGCAGCGCCCAAGGACAGCCGAGTTACGGCTACACCTTC
v_gene: TRBV5-1
abundance: .
d_gene: .
j_gene: TRBJ1-2

CDR3aa: CATSDMTEDQETQYF
CDR3nt: TGTGCCACCAGTGACATGACAGAGGACCAAGAGACCCAGTACTTC
v_gene: TRBV24-1
abundance: .
d_gene: .
j_gene: TRBJ2-5

CDR3aa: CASSDSGLSYGYTF
CDR3nt: TGTGCCAGCAGTGATAGCGGACTTTCCTATGGCTACACCTTC
v_gene: TRBV2
abundance: .
d_gene: .
j_gene: TRBJ1-2

CDR3aa: CASSRKPGYGYTF
CDR3nt: TGTGCCAGTAGTCGGAAGCCAGGCTATGGCTACACCTTC
v_gene: TRBV19
abundance: .
d_gene: .
j_gene: TRBJ1-2

CDR3aa: CATDDGYQQQTETQYF
CDR3nt: TGTGCCACCGATGATGGATATCAACAGCAGACAGAGACCCAGTACTTC
v_gene: TRBV28
abundance: .
d_gene: .
j_gene: TRBJ2-5

CDR3aa: CAIRGGSGKNTGELFF
CDR3nt: TGTGCCATCAGGGGGGGGAGCGGGAAAAACACCGGGGAGCTGTTTTTT
v_gene: TRBV10-3
abundance: .
d_gene: TRBD2
j_gene: TRBJ2-2

CDR3aa: CASSGGIGEQFF
CDR3nt: TGCGCCAGCAGCGGGGGGATAGGTGAGCAGTTCTTC
v_gene: TRBV10-1
abundance: .
d_gene: TRBD2
j_gene: TRBJ2-1

CDR3aa: CASSSNRDLEQYF
CDR3nt: TGTGCCAGCAGTTCCAACCGAGATCTCGAGCAGTACTTC
v_gene: TRBV6-5
abundance: .
d_gene: .
j_gene: TRBJ2-7

CDR3aa: CASSPGYNEQFF
CDR3nt: TGTGCCAGCAGCCCAGGTTACAATGAGCAGTTCTTC
v_gene: TRBV7-9
abundance: .
d_gene: .
j_gene: TRBJ2-1

CDR3aa: CSVEGGGNQPQHF
CDR3nt: TGCAGCGTTGAGGGAGGGGGCAATCAGCCCCAGCATTTT
v_gene: TRBV29-1
abundance: .
d_gene: .
j_gene: TRBJ1-5

CDR3aa: CASSPEGQGRTEAFF
CDR3nt: TGCGCCAGCAGCCCGGAGGGACAGGGGAGAACTGAAGCTTTCTTT
v_gene: TRBV5-1
abundance: .
d_gene: TRBD1
j_gene: TRBJ1-1

CDR3aa: CASSSSRGRGNYGYTF
CDR3nt: TGCGCCAGCAGCTCCTCCAGGGGGCGGGGGAACTATGGCTACACCTTC
v_gene: TRBV5-1
abundance: .
d_gene: TRBD1
j_gene: TRBJ1-2

CDR3aa: CASLPRDGETQYF
CDR3nt: TGTGCCAGCCTCCCAAGAGACGGGGAGACCCAGTACTTC
v_gene: TRBV6-6
abundance: .
d_gene: .
j_gene: TRBJ2-5

CDR3aa: CASSVQGASNSPLHF
CDR3nt: TGTGCCAGTAGTGTCCAGGGGGCCTCTAATTCACCCCTCCACTTT
v_gene: TRBV19
abundance: .
d_gene: TRBD1
j_gene: TRBJ1-6

CDR3aa: CATSIQMGAWQPQHF
CDR3nt: TGTGCCACCAGCATTCAGATGGGGGCCTGGCAGCCCCAGCATTTT
v_gene: TRBV15
abundance: .
d_gene: .
j_gene: TRBJ1-5

CDR3aa: CTSSHEREEQETQYF
CDR3nt: TGCACCAGCAGCCACGAACGGGAGGAGCAAGAGACCCAGTACTTC
v_gene: TRBV1
abundance: .
d_gene: .
j_gene: TRBJ2-5

CDR3aa: CASSFGNTRNEQFF
CDR3nt: TGTGCCAGTAGTTTCGGGAACACCAGGAATGAGCAGTTCTTC
v_gene: TRBV19
abundance: .
d_gene: .
j_gene: TRBJ2-1

CDR3aa: CASSLAAGANTGELFF
CDR3nt: TGTGCCAGCAGCTTAGCGGCAGGGGCGAACACCGGGGAGCTGTTTTTT
v_gene: TRBV7-6
abundance: .
d_gene: .
j_gene: TRBJ2-2

CDR3aa: CASSPFLSGANVLTF
CDR3nt: TGTGCCAGCAGTCCCTTTTTGAGCGGGGCCAACGTCCTGACTTTC
v_gene: TRBV6-5
abundance: .
d_gene: .
j_gene: TRBJ2-6

CDR3aa: CASSGTGWDTEAFF
CDR3nt: TGTGCCAGCTCAGGGACAGGTTGGGACACTGAAGCTTTCTTT
v_gene: TRBV18
abundance: .
d_gene: TRBD1
j_gene: TRBJ1-1

CDR3aa: CASSLAQLVGDEQFF
CDR3nt: TGTGCCAGCAGCTTAGCGCAGTTGGTCGGGGATGAGCAGTTCTTC
v_gene: TRBV11-1
abundance: .
d_gene: .
j_gene: TRBJ2-1

CDR3aa: CASSMVQGGAFF
CDR3nt: TGTGCCAGTAGTATGGTACAGGGGGGAGCTTTCTTT
v_gene: TRBV19
abundance: .
d_gene: TRBD1
j_gene: TRBJ1-1

CDR3aa: CASSLFRGTNTGELFF
CDR3nt: TGTGCCAGCAGTTTATTTCGCGGGACGAACACCGGGGAGCTGTTTTTT
v_gene: TRBV28
abundance: .
d_gene: .
j_gene: TRBJ2-2

CDR3aa: CASRREGSYNSPLHF
CDR3nt: TGTGCCTCCCGGAGGGAGGGTTCTTATAATTCACCCCTCCACTTT
v_gene: TRBV10-3
abundance: .
d_gene: .
j_gene: TRBJ1-6

CDR3aa: CASSEGGPPYEQYF
CDR3nt: TGTGCCAGCAGTGAGGGAGGGCCTCCCTACGAGCAGTACTTC
v_gene: TRBV6-1
abundance: .
d_gene: TRBD2
j_gene: TRBJ2-7

CDR3aa: CASSPGTSGYTQYF
CDR3nt: TGTGCCAGCTCACCAGGGACTAGCGGTTATACGCAGTATTTT
v_gene: TRBV18
abundance: .
d_gene: TRBD2
j_gene: TRBJ2-3

CDR3aa: CASSSIRTDSYGYTF
CDR3nt: TGTGCCAGCAGCTCGATCCGGACAGACTCCTATGGCTACACCTTC
v_gene: TRBV5-5
abundance: .
d_gene: .
j_gene: TRBJ1-2

CDR3aa: CASSVAVGLAGTQETQYF
CDR3nt: TGTGCCAGCAGCGTAGCCGTGGGACTAGCGGGAACACAAGAGACCCAGTACTTC
v_gene: TRBV9
abundance: .
d_gene: TRBD2
j_gene: TRBJ2-5

CDR3aa: CSASASGKVFSTDTQYF
CDR3nt: TGCAGTGCTAGTGCTAGCGGGAAAGTCTTTAGCACAGATACGCAGTATTTT
v_gene: TRBV20-1
abundance: .
d_gene: TRBD2
j_gene: TRBJ2-3

CDR3aa: CASSEVDSGSDTQYF
CDR3nt: TGCGCCAGCAGTGAGGTTGATAGCGGGAGTGATACGCAGTATTTT
v_gene: TRBV10-2
abundance: .
d_gene: TRBD2
j_gene: TRBJ2-3

CDR3aa: CASSFKSGAGANVLTF
CDR3nt: TGTGCCAGCAGTTTTAAGTCGGGGGCTGGGGCCAACGTCCTGACTTTC
v_gene: TRBV7-3
abundance: .
d_gene: .
j_gene: TRBJ2-6

CDR3aa: CSASGQGVNNSPLHF
CDR3nt: TGCAGTGCTAGTGGGCAGGGGGTGAATAATTCACCCCTCCACTTT
v_gene: TRBV20-1
abundance: .
d_gene: TRBD1
j_gene: TRBJ1-6

CDR3aa: CASSMGSGTVFFDEQFF
CDR3nt: TGTGCCAGTAGTATGGGGTCGGGGACAGTTTTTTTCGATGAGCAGTTCTTC
v_gene: TRBV19
abundance: once
d_gene: TRBD1
j_gene: TRBJ2-1